The entry below describes one T cell receptor beta chain. Antigen unknown. At one of its ends the junction is not consistent with the germline gene, which may arise from a read error. This specimen belongs to a study of blood T cells in healthy people across ages. A second PCR, run for about 7 to 11 cycles, used a sample-barcoded 5' primer plus a J-beta primer mix. TCRdb processed the 5' RACE reads anew with MiXCR; each CDR3 protein has one entry. The data hold around 940,000 distinct CDR3 sequences, with roughly half observed a single time. Germline values: CDR1 SGHKS, CDR2 YYEKEE (reference sequence). CDR3 length: 15 amino acids. Study conclusions and caveats: Unknown donor CMV status possibly confounded expanded clonotype changes. Diversity of TCR beta correlated strongly with naive T cell percentage.

Sequencing was performed on blood. V gene TRBV5-5 combines with J gene TRBJ2-1; weak D call: TRBD2 (6 bases). The sequence came from an older woman in good health. Written as DNA, the CDR3 is TGTGCCAGCCTCCCACTCAGCGGGCCCTACAATAAGCAGTTCTTC. Protein: CASLPLSGPYNKQFF.